The clone carrying this T cell receptor beta chain showed up just once. This sample was taken from a study of shared T cell receptors in the human thymus. Here immunoSEQ multiplex PCR was the method, and the copy in TCRdb shows in-frame clones only, minus some. This table holds roughly 660,000 clones, roughly 90% found once. V trimming: 3 bases; J trimming: 1 base; junction bases outside the gene matches: 3. Germline V lookup: CDR1 KGHSH, CDR2 LQKENI. The CDR3 contains 14 residues. These data also featured in a second study, about human thymus T cells. That study reports: Resections that were taken during corrective heart surgery supplied the thymus tissue. A high degree of thymic repertoire overlap among unrelated individuals was reported in related research.

The chain joins TRBV18 to TRBJ2-7, with TRBD2 matching over 7 bases. Material for sequencing was thymocytes. The clonotype was recovered from a boy under two years old with a congenital heart defect. The CDR3 sequence: CASSPRGRSYEQYF. DNA of the CDR3: TGTGCCAGCTCACCGCGGGGGAGATCCTACGAGCAGTACTTC.